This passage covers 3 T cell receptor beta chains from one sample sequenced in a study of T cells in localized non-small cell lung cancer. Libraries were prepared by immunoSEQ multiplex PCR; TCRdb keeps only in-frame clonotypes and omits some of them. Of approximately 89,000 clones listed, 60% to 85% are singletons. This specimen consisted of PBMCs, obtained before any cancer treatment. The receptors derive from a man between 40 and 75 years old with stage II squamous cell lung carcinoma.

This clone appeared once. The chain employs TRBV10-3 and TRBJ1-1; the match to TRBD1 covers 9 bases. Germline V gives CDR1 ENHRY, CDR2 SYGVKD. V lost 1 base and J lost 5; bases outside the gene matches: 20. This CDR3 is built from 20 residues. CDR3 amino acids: CAISEWKTDRGLREITEAFF. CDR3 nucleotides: TGTGCCATCAGTGAGTGGAAGACGGACAGGGGACTTCGGGAAATTACTGAAGCTTTCTTT.

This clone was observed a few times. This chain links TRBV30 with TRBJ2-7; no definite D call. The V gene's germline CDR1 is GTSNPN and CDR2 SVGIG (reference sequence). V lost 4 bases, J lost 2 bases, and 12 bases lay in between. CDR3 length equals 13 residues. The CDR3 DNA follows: TGTGCCTGGAAGGCCCCCATGACCTACGAGCAGTACTTC. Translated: CAWKAPMTYEQYF.

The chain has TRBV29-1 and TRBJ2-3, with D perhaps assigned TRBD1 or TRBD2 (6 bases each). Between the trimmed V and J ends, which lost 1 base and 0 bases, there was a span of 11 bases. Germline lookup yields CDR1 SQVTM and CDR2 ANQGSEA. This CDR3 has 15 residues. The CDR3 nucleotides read TGCAGCGTTGAAGGTACAGGGAGGAGCACAGATACGCAGTATTTT. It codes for CSVEGTGRSTDTQYF.